These T cell receptor beta chains were read from a single sample in a study of monozygotic twins with inflammatory bowel disease. From its re-call of the 5' RACE reads, TCRdb lists each CDR3 protein once, without DNA. The listing contains a few hundred thousand distinct CDR3 sequences. Sample: blood. These receptors all stem from a human donor with ulcerative colitis or Crohn's disease, or a healthy co-twin of an affected twin (not recorded which). Both conserved end residues are part of each CDR3.

j_gene: TRBJ1-1; v_gene: TRBV2; CDR3aa: CASSAHNEGTEAFF
j_gene: TRBJ1-6; v_gene: TRBV27; CDR3aa: CASRQYRGRINSPLHF
j_gene: TRBJ1-1; v_gene: TRBV10-3; CDR3aa: CAISASGGGANTEAFF
j_gene: TRBJ2-2; v_gene: TRBV5-6; CDR3aa: CASSLGGYTTPGELFF
j_gene: TRBJ2-7; v_gene: TRBV5-1; CDR3aa: CASSLNMAQYSSYEQYF
j_gene: TRBJ2-7; v_gene: TRBV5-1; CDR3aa: CASTLLAGGEAEQYF
j_gene: TRBJ1-1; v_gene: TRBV29-1; CDR3aa: CSVVGMAAPRNTEAFF
j_gene: TRBJ2-1; v_gene: TRBV20-1; CDR3aa: CSALSGGTYNEQFF
j_gene: TRBJ1-2; v_gene: TRBV5-1; CDR3aa: CASSHTGDYGYTF
j_gene: TRBJ1-4; v_gene: TRBV2; CDR3aa: CASRGGGAPGEKLFF
j_gene: TRBJ1-1; v_gene: TRBV7-9; CDR3aa: CASSYGWTSNTEAFF
j_gene: TRBJ1-5; v_gene: TRBV7-9; CDR3aa: CASSPAGVLNQPQHF
j_gene: TRBJ2-1; v_gene: TRBV29-1; CDR3aa: CSVEGLAGALSSYNEQFF